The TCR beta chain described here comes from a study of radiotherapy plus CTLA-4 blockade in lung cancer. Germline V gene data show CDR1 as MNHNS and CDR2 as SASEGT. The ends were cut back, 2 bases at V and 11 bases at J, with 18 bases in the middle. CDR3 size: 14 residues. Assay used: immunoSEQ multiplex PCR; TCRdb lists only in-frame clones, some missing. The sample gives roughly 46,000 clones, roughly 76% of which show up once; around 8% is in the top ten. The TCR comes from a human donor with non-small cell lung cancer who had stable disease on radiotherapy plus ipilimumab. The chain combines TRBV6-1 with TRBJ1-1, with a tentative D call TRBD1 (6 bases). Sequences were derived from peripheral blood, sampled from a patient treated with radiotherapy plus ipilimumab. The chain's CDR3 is CASSERWRGDTAFF. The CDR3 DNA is TGTGCCAGCAGTGAAAGGTGGAGAGGGGACACGGCTTTCTTT.